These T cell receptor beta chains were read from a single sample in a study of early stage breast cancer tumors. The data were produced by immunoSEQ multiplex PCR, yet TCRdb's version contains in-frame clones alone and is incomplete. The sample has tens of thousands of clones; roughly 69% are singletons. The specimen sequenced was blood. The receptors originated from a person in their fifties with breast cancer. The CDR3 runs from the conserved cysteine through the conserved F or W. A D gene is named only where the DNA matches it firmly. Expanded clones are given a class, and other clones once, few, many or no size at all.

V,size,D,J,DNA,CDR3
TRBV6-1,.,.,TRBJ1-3,TGTGCCAGCAGGGAACAGATTTCTGGAAACACCATATATTTT,CASREQISGNTIYF
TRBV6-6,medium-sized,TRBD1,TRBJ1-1,TGTGCCAGCTACAGGGGGTCCATGAACACTGAAGCTTTCTTT,CASYRGSMNTEAFF
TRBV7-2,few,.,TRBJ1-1,TGTGCCAGCAGCCCACAGGGATCGAGTAAAGCTGAAGCTTTCTTT,CASSPQGSSKAEAFF
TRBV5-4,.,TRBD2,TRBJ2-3,TGTGCCAGCACCCCCCGGGTTGCTAGCGGGGGGGCAGGTGATACGCAGTATTTT,CASTPRVASGGAGDTQYF
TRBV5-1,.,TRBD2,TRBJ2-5,TGCGCCAGCAGCTCCGGTGTGATAGCGGGTCAGGGAGAGACCCAGTACTTC,CASSSGVIAGQGETQYF
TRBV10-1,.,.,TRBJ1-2,TGCGCCAGGACAGCCTCAACTTCCTTC,CARTASTSF
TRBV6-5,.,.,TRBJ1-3,TGTGCCAGCAGTTCTTCACCGACCGGGAGTGGAAACACCATATATTTT,CASSSSPTGSGNTIYF
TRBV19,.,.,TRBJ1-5,TGTGCCAGTTCGAAGGGGAACCAGCCCCAGCATTTT,CASSKGNQPQHF
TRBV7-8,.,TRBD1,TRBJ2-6,TGTGCCAGCAGCAGGCAAACAGGGGGCTCTGGGGCCAACGTCCTGACTTTC,CASSRQTGGSGANVLTF
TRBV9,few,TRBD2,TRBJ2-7,TGTGCCAGCAGCGTGTTGGGGACTAGCTCCTACGAGCAGTACTTC,CASSVLGTSSYEQYF
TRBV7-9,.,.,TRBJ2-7,TGTGCCAGCAGCCCTCCTAGTAGCGCTCGAGAGCAGTACTTC,CASSPPSSAREQYF
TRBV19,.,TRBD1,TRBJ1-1,TGTGCCAGTATTACTCAGGGGGCTCACACTGAAGCTTTCTTT,CASITQGAHTEAFF
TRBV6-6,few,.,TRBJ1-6,TGTGCCAGCAGGACCGACAGGTCCGGTTCACCCCTCCACTTT,CASRTDRSGSPLHF
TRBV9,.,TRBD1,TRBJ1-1,TGTGCCAGCAGCCCCGGGACAGGGGTTTTAACAGCTTTCTTT,CASSPGTGVLTAFF
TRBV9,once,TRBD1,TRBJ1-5,TGTGCCAGCAGCGTAGAGGGGGCCGGCAATCAGCCCCAGCATTTT,CASSVEGAGNQPQHF
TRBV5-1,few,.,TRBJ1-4,TGCGCCAGCAGCTTGGGTGGAGACGGAAAACTGTTTTTT,CASSLGGDGKLFF
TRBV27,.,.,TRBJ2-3,TGTGCCAGCAGTACGGTTAGCACAGATACGCAGTATTTT,CASSTVSTDTQYF
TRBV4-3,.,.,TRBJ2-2,TGCGCCAGCAGCCAAGGGTCCTCAGGGGACACCGGGGAGCTGTTTTTT,CASSQGSSGDTGELFF
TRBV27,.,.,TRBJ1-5,TGTGCCAGCAGTTTATTTGGCGGGCAGGTGACGAATCAGCCCCAGCATTTT,CASSLFGGQVTNQPQHF
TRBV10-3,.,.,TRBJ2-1,TGTGCCATCAGTGAGTCTCTATATGAGCAGTTCTTC,CAISESLYEQFF
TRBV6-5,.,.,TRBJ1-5,TGTGCCAGCAGAAGACAGGTTAATAGCAATCAGCCCCAGCATTTT,CASRRQVNSNQPQHF
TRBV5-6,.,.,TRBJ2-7,TGTGCCAGCAGCTTGGTACGACAAAAATCCGAGCAGTACTTC,CASSLVRQKSEQYF
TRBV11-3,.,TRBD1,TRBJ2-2,TGTGCCAGCAGTCACAGGGACAGCACCGGGGAGCTGTTTTTT,CASSHRDSTGELFF
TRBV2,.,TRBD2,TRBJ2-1,TGTGCCAGCAGCGACGGGACTAGCGGGGGTCAAAATGAGCAGTTCTTC,CASSDGTSGGQNEQFF
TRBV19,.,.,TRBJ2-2,TGTGCCAGTCCCAAAACGAACACCGGGGAGCTGTTTTTT,CASPKTNTGELFF
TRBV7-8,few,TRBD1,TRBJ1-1,TGTGCCAGCAGCCCACGGACAGGGACTGAAGCTTTCTTT,CASSPRTGTEAFF
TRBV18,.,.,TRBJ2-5,TGTGCCAGCTCACCAACTCAATCACAGACCCAGTACTTC,CASSPTQSQTQYF
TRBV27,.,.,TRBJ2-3,TGTGCCAGCAGTTTGCGGAGCACAGATACGCAGTATTTT,CASSLRSTDTQYF
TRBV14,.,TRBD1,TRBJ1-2,TGTGCCAGCAGCCGCCTGGTGGGACCGACAGGGAAGAACTATGGCTACACCTTC,CASSRLVGPTGKNYGYTF
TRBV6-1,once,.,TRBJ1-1,TGTGCCAGCAGGATGGGGAGTTCTGGGGAAGCTTTCTTT,CASRMGSSGEAFF
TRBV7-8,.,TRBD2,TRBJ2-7,TGTGCCAGCAGCTTACCCGGACTAGCGGGAGTAGTCTCCTACGAGCAGTACTTC,CASSLPGLAGVVSYEQYF
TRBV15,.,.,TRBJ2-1,TGTGCCACCAGCAGAGTCCGGGAAGGCCCTGGAAATGAGCAGTTCTTC,CATSRVREGPGNEQFF
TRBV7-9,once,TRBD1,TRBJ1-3,TGTGCCAGCAGCTTAGAACTGACAGGGCGAAACACCATATATTTT,CASSLELTGRNTIYF
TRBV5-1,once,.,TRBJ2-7,TGCGCCAGCAGCTCCGGTGGTCTAGCGCTGGCCGAGCAGTACTTC,CASSSGGLALAEQYF
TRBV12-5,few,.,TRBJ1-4,TGTGCTAGTGGTTTGGCCCAGGGGCGGGCTAATGAAAAACTGTTTTTT,CASGLAQGRANEKLFF
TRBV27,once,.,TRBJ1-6,TGTGCCAGCAGCCTTGGGGCCAAGTATAATTCACCCCTCCACTTT,CASSLGAKYNSPLHF
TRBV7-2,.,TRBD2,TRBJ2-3,TGTGCCAGCAGCTTACGGGGGGGCCGCACAGATACGCAGTATTTT,CASSLRGGRTDTQYF
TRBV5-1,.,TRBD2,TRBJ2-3,TGCGCCAGCAGCCCCGGGACTAGCGGCCTCACAGATACGCAGTATTTT,CASSPGTSGLTDTQYF
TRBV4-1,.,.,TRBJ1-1,TGCGCCAGCAGCCAGAATCGACAAGGGAACACTGAAGCTTTCTTT,CASSQNRQGNTEAFF
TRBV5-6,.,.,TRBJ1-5,TGTGCCAGCAGCTTGGGGGCTCAGCCCCAGCATTTT,CASSLGAQPQHF
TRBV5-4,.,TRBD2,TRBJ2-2,TGTGCCAGCAGCGGACTAGCGGGAGGGGGGGCCGGGGAGCTGTTTTTT,CASSGLAGGGAGELFF
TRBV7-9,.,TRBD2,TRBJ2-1,TGTGCCAGCAGCCACGGACTAGCGAGTAAGAATGAGCAGTTCTTC,CASSHGLASKNEQFF
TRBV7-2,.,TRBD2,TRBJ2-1,TGTGCCAGCAGCCGCCGGGGACTAGCGGGGGGCAATGAGCAGTTCTTC,CASSRRGLAGGNEQFF
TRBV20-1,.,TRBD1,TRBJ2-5,TGCAGTGCTGGGACAGGCCCGGACCAGTACTTC,CSAGTGPDQYF
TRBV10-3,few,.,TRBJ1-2,TGTGCCATCAGTGAGGCAGGGAACTATGGCTACACCTTC,CAISEAGNYGYTF
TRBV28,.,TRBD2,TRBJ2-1,TGTGCCAGCAGTGCAGGACTAGCGGGAGGGATTGGGAGCTCCTACAATGAGCAGTTCTTC,CASSAGLAGGIGSSYNEQFF
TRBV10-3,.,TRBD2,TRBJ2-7,TGTGCCATCAGTGGGACTAGCGGGAGCTCCTACGAGCAGTACTTC,CAISGTSGSSYEQYF
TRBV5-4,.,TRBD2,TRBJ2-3,TGTGCCAGCAGCGTCTCTAGCGGAAGCACAGATACGCAGTATTTT,CASSVSSGSTDTQYF
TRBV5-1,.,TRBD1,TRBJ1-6,TGCGCCAGCAGCCCCGGACAGGACAGTTCACCCCTCCACTTT,CASSPGQDSSPLHF
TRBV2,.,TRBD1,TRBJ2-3,TGTGCCAGCAGGAAGACAGGGGTGGTTGGCCTTTTAAGCACAGATACGCAGTATTTT,CASRKTGVVGLLSTDTQYF
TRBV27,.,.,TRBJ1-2,TGTGCCAGCAGTCCCCGGACAGCTTTCTATGGCTACACCTTC,CASSPRTAFYGYTF
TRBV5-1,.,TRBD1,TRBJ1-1,TGCGCCAGCAGCCCGTCGCGACAGGGGGGAGATACTGAAGCCTTCTTT,CASSPSRQGGDTEAFF
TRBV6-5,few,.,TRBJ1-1,TGTGCCAGCAGTTACTCGACCAGGGCTGACACTGAAGCTTTCTTT,CASSYSTRADTEAFF
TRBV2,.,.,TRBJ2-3,TGTGCCAGCACCCCTGGGCTTCGGGAAACAGATACGCAGTATTTT,CASTPGLRETDTQYF
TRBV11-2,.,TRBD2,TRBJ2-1,TGTGCCAGCAGCTTAGACCGCCTGGCTAGCGGGTACAATGAGCAGTTCTTC,CASSLDRLASGYNEQFF
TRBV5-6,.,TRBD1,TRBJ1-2,TGTGCCAGCAGCTCCCGAGTCCGGACAGGGGGCGCGGGCTACACCTTC,CASSSRVRTGGAGYTF
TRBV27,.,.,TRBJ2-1,TGTGCCAGCAGTCGGGGTGGGAATGAGCAGTTCTTC,CASSRGGNEQFF
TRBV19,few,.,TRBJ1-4,TGTGCCAGTAGTATACAGGGATTGGCTCAAAAACTGTTTTTT,CASSIQGLAQKLFF
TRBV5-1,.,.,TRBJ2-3,TGCGCCAGCAGCTTGGGGCGTTTTGGAGGCACAGATACGCAGTATTTT,CASSLGRFGGTDTQYF